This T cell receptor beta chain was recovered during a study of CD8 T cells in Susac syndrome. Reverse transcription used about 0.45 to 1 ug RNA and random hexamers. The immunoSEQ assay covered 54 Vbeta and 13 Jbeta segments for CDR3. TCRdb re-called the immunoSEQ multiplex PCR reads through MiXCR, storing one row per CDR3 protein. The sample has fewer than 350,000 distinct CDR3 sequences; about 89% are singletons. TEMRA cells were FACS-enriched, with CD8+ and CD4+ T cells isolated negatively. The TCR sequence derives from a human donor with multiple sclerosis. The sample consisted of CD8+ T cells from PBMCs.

This chain's CDR3 is CASSSDTRTYEQYF. The CDR3 DNA is TGTGCCAGCAGCAGTGACACTCGAACCTACGAGCAGTACTTC. The genes are TRBV7-9 and TRBJ2-7; D remains unclear. CDR3 length equals 14 residues. Trimming shortened V by 5 bases and J by 2 bases, and 13 bases separated the two germline ends. In germline, CDR1 is SEHNR, CDR2 FQNEAQ (reference sequence). Drawing the rest from reference TRBV7-9 and TRBJ2-7, the complete variable domain is DTGVSQNPRHKITKRGQNVTFRCDPISEHNRLYWYRQTLGQGPEFLTYFQNEAQLEKSRLLSDRFSAERPKGSFSTLEIQRTEQGDSAMYLCASSSDTRTYEQYFGPGTRLTVT.